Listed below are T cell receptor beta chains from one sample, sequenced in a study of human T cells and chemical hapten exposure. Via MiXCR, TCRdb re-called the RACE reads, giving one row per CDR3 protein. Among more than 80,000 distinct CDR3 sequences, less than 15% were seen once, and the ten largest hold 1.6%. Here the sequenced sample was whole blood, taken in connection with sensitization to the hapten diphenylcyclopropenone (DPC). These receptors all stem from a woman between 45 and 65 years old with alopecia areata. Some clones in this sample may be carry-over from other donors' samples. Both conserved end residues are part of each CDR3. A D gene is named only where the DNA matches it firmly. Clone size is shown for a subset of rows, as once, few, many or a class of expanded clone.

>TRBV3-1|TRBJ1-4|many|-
TGTGCCAGCAGCCTCCGAGGGCCTGCTAATGAAAAACTGTTTTTT
CASSLRGPANEKLFF
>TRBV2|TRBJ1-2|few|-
TGTGCCAGCAGGTCAGGGGCTGGGTATGGCTACACCTTC
CASRSGAGYGYTF
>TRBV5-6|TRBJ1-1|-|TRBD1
TGTGCCAGCATCCCAAATGACAGGGATACTGAAGCTTTCTTT
CASIPNDRDTEAFF
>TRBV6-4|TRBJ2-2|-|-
TGTGCCAGCAGTCGGATCTCCGGCGGGGAGCTGTTTTTT
CASSRISGGELFF
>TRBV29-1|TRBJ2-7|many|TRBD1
TGCAGCGTCCGGGACAGGGCCTACGAGCAGTACTTC
CSVRDRAYEQYF
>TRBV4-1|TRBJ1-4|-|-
TGCGCCAGCAGCCAAGCGGACGGCTATACAACTAATGAAAAACTGTTTTTT
CASSQADGYTTNEKLFF
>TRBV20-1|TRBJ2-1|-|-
TGCAGTGCTAGAGATCCAACCCTCACGGCCTACAATGAGCAGTTCTTC
CSARDPTLTAYNEQFF
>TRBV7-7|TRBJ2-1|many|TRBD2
TGTGCCAGCAGCTTAGAGCCTAGCGGATCCAATGAGCAGTTCTTC
CASSLEPSGSNEQFF
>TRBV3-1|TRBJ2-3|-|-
TGTGCCAGCAGCCAAGATGGGGGGGGCGATACGCAGTATTTT
CASSQDGGGDTQYF
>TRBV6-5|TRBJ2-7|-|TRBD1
TGTGCCAGCAGTTACTATTCAACAGGGGGCGAGCAGTACTTC
CASSYYSTGGEQYF
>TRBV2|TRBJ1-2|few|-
TGTGCCAGCTCCACACAACAAGGGGCTGGTGGCTACACCTTC
CASSTQQGAGGYTF
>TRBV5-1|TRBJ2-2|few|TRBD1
TGCGCCAGCAGCGTGGGACAGCGAAACACCGGGGAGCTGTTTTTT
CASSVGQRNTGELFF
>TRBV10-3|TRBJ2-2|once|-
TGTGCCATCAGGGGAACCGGGGAGCTGTTTTTT
CAIRGTGELFF
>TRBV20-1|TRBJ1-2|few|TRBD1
TGCAGTGCTAGAGATAGGCGCAGACAGGGGCTTAACTATGGCTACACCTTC
CSARDRRRQGLNYGYTF
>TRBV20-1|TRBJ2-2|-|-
TGCAGTGCTAGGAATGGCCTAGTTGGAGTTACCGGGGAGCTGTTTTTT
CSARNGLVGVTGELFF
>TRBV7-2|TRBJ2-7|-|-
TGTGCCAGCAGCTTAGTTTCATCCGAGCAGTACTTC
CASSLVSSEQYF
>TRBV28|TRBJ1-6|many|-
TGTGCCAGCAGGCACGGGCAGCCAAATTCACCCCTCCACTTT
CASRHGQPNSPLHF
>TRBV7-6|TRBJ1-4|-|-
TGTGCCAGCAGCGTAAGACAGTCAACTAATGAAAAACTGTTTTTT
CASSVRQSTNEKLFF
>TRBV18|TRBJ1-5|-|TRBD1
TGTGCCAGCTCACGACAGGGGCCCAATCAGCCCCAGCATTTT
CASSRQGPNQPQHF
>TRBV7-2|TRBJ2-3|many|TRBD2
TGTGCCAGCAGCTCAGGAGGAGCGGGGTCGCCCCGGGATACGCAGTATTTT
CASSSGGAGSPRDTQYF
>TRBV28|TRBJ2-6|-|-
TGTGCCAGCAGTTTAAAGGGATCTGGGGCCAACGTCCTGACTTTC
CASSLKGSGANVLTF
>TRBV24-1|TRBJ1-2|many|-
TGTGCCACCAGTGACTCTCGAACCCTCACCTATGGCTACACCTTC
CATSDSRTLTYGYTF
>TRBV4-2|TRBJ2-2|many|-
TGTGCCAGCAGCCAAGATTGGCGAGGGGCCGGGGAGCTGTTTTTT
CASSQDWRGAGELFF